This T cell receptor beta chain was retrieved from a study of radiotherapy plus CTLA-4 blockade in lung cancer. On the study more broadly: For roughly 19% of patients, objective responses occurred, and approximately 33% had disease control.

Study conclusions and caveats: Tumor-origin TCR clones grew in blood after radiotherapy plus ipilimumab. Reportedly, early blood T cell clone dynamics best predicted response, with interferon-beta.

Remarks on this clone: Its specificity is not known.

This table comes from immunoSEQ multiplex PCR, and its TCRdb copy is limited to in-frame clones, with some not included. The sample consists of tens of thousands of clones, 78% of them appearing once. V lost 3 bases and J lost 6; bases outside the gene matches: 3. CDR3 length equals 15 residues. Germline V lookup: CDR1 SGHNT, CDR2 YYREEE (reference sequence). The rearrangement uses TRBV5-4 and TRBJ2-1; 13 bases agree with TRBD2. This TCR came from a human donor with non-small cell lung cancer who had a partial response to radiotherapy plus ipilimumab. Some clones in this sample may be carry-over from other donors' samples. The specimen was peripheral blood, collected from a patient treated with radiotherapy plus ipilimumab. CDR3 DNA: TGTGCCAGCAGCTACCGACTAGCGGGAGGCAATGAGCAGTTCTTC. As protein: CASSYRLAGGNEQFF.